This T cell receptor beta chain comes out of a study of T-cell reconstitution after alpha-beta-depleted transplantation in children. The TCRbeta library was prepared with unique molecular identifiers. TCRdb independently ran MiXCR on the PCR reads; one entry per CDR3 protein. The sample includes about 150,000 distinct CDR3 sequences, 11% seen only once; the top ten take under 15%. Study results and limitations: Expanded clones from the graft, numbering several hundred, reportedly supplied alpha-beta T cells about two months after transplant. Surviving recipient T cells and thymic progenitors produced the high day-60 TCRbeta diversity seen in some patients. One year post-transplant, T-cell counts and diversity were largely derived from T cells produced anew.

Many counts were recorded for this clonotype. The antigen remains undetermined. The germline CDR1 and CDR2 sequences are MNHEY and SMNVEV (reference sequence). The V end was cut by 2 bases, the J end by 3 bases, with 11 bases between. The CDR3 consists of 14 residues. The rearrangement links TRBV27 to TRBJ2-7; D is perhaps TRBD2 (6 bases). The clonotype comes from a boy younger than 10 with acute myeloid leukemia, due to receive a stem cell transplant. Sample: PBMCs, taken before TCRalphabeta/CD19-depleted stem cell transplant. The CDR3 bases are TGTGCCAGCAGTTTAATCGGGAGAATCTACGAGCAGTACTTC. Its protein is CASSLIGRIYEQYF.